This TCR beta chain was captured by sequencing in a study of early T cells in non-severe SARS-CoV-2 infection. Study-level background: The input, bulk RNA from unsorted whole blood, was sequenced, and chains were unpaired.

Each single cDNA molecule received a unique molecular identifier. TCRdb independently ran MiXCR on the 5' RACE reads; one entry per CDR3 protein. The sample has about 27,000 distinct CDR3 sequences, more than 4.5% seen once. Study-wide results and caveats: The VDJdb matching leaned toward anti-spike CD8 responses and overlooked private and CD4 specificities.

This clonotype was seen at least ten times. What it binds is unknown. This sequence was found in an adult who was a healthcare worker with PCR-confirmed SARS-CoV-2 infection or an uninfected control (not recorded which). Sequencing used whole blood.

CDR3 DNA sequence: TGTGCCAGCAGCTTTAGTTCCGATACGCAGTATTTT. It translates to CASSFSSDTQYF. The chain links TRBV7-2 to TRBJ2-3; D call uncertain. This CDR3 is 12 amino acids long. Trimming cost V 3 bases and J 6 bases, with 7 bases left between them. Germline CDR1 is SGHTA and CDR2 is FQGNSA.